The source of this TCR beta chain is a study of cytomegalovirus exposure and HLA in healthy donors. The PCR used 60 Vbeta and 13 Jbeta primers. TCRdb's copy holds only in-frame clones and misses some; the assay was immunoSEQ multiplex PCR. The sample holds 70,000 to 80,000 clones. The CDR3 has 15 amino acids. After removal of 4 bases from V and 6 bases from J, the junction contained 4 bases not matched to a gene. Per the germline V gene, CDR1 is SGHTA and CDR2 is FQGNSA. The chain combines TRBV7-2 with TRBJ2-1, with TRBD2 identical over 12 bases. This TCR came from a man aged 35 to 55 in good health and CMV-seronegative. The specimen was PBMCs. CDR3 DNA sequence: TGTGCCAGCAGCTCTAGCGGGGGGGCCCCCAATGAGCAGTTCTTC. Amino acid sequence: CASSSSGGAPNEQFF.